This TCR beta chain was obtained from a study of CD8+ T cells in alopecia areata. As for the study in general: It was oral tofacitinib, at 5 to 10 mg twice daily, that treated patients received. Overall study findings and caveats: Tofacitinib significantly decreased scalp clonality and expanded CD8+ clones among top 100. Scalp and blood retained many expanded lesional clones during tofacitinib.

This clone was found a few times. Its antigen is undetermined. The CDR3 runs 17 residues. The germline V gene encodes CDR1 GTSNPN and CDR2 SVGIG (reference sequence). The ends lost 3 bases at V and 8 bases at J; junction bases unmatched: 21. The authors extracted RNA and reverse transcribed it into cDNA as the sequencing template. The method was immunoSEQ multiplex PCR; TCRdb's version includes in-frame clones alone and lacks a portion of them. Counted here are 150,000 to 200,000 clones, 60% occurring once; the ten biggest clones make up just over 1%. Specified treatment: oral pan-JAK inhibitor, 5-10 mg twice daily. The researchers isolated CD4+ and CD8+ T cells from PBMCs by sorting.

The source of this sequence is a human donor with alopecia areata. The starting material was CD4+ T cells sorted from blood, obtained at week 24, from a patient treated with tofacitinib. This chain links TRBV30 with TRBJ1-2; 7 positions match TRBD1. The CDR3 nucleotides are TGTGCCTGGAGACACCTCCGGACAGGCGAAAGAGTTGCGGGCTACACCTTC. Protein product: CAWRHLRTGERVAGYTF.